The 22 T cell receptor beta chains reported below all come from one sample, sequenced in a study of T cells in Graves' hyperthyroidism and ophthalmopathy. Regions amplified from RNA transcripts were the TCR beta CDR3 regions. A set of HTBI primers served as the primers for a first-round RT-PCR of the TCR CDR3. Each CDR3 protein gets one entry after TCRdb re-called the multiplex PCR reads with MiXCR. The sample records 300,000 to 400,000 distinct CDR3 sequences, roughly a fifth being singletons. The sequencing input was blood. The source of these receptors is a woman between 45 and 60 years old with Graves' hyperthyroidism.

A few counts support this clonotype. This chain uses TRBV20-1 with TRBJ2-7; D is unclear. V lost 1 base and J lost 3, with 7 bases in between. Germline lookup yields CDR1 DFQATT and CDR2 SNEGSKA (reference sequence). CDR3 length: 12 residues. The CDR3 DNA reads TGCAGTGCTAGAGCCCCGTACTACGAGCAGTACTTC. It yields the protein CSARAPYYEQYF.

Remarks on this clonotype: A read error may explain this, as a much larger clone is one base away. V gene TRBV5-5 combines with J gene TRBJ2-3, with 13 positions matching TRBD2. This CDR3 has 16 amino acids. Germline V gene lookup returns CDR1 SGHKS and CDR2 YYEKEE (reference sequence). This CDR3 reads CANSSRLAGGADTQYF. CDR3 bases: TGTGCCAACAGCTCAAGACTAGCGGGGGGAGCAGATACGCAGTATTTT.

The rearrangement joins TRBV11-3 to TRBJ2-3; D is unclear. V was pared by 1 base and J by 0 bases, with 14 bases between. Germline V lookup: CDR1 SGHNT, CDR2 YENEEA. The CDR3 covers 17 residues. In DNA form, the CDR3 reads TGTGCCAGCAGCTTAGTATTGAGTCCGTCTAGCACAGATACGCAGTATTTT. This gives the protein CASSLVLSPSSTDTQYF.

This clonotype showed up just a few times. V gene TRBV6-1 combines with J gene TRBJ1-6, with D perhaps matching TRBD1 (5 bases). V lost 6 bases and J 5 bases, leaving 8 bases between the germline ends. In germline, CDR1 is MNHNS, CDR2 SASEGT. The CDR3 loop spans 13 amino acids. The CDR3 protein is CASRGPDNSPLHF. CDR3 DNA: TGTGCCAGCAGGGGGCCGGATAATTCACCCCTCCACTTT.

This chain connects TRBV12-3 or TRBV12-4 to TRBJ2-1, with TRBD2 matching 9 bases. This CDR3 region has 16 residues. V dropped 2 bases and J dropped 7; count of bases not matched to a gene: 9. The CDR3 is CASSLRLAEPRNEQFF. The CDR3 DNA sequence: TGTGCCAGCAGTTTACGACTAGCGGAGCCCCGGAATGAGCAGTTCTTC.

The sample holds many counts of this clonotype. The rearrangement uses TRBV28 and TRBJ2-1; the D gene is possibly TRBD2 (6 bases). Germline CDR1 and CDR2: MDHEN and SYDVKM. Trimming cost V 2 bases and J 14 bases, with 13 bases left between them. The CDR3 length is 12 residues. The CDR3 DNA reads TGTGCCAGCAGTTTAAGCCCGGGACTGAAGTTCTTC. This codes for CASSLSPGLKFF. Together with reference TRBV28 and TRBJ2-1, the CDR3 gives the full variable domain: DVKVTQSSRYLVKRTGEKVFLECVQDMDHENMFWYRQDPGLGLRLIYFSYDVKMKEKGDIPEGYSVSREKKERFSLILESASTNQTSMYLCASSLSPGLKFFGPGTRLTVL.

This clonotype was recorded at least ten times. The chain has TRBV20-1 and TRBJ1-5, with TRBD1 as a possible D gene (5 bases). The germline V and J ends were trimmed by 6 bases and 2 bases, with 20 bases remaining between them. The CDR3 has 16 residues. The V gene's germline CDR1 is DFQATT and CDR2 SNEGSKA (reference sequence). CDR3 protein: CSAPVLGEVGNQPQHF. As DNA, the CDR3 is TGCAGTGCCCCCGTCTTGGGGGAAGTAGGCAATCAGCCCCAGCATTTT.

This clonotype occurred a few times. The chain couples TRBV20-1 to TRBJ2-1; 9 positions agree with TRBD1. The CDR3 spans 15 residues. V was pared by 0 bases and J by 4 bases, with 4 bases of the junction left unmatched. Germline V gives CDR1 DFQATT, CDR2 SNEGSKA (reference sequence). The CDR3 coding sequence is TGCAGTGCTAGAGAACAGGGGGCAGCATACAATGAGCAGTTCTTC. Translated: CSAREQGAAYNEQFF.

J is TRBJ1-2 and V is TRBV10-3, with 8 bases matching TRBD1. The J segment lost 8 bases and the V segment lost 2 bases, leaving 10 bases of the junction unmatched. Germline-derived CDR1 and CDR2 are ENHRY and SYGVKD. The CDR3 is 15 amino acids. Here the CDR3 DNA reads TGTGCCATCAGTGAGCTAACGACAGGGGTCGGCGGCTACACCTTC. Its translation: CAISELTTGVGGYTF.

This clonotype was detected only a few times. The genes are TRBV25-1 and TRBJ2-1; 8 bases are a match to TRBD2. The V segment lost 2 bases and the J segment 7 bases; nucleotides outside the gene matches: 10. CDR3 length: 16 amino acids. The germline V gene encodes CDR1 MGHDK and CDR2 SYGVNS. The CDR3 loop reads CASSENNRGGRNEQFF. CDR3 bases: TGTGCCAGCAGTGAAAATAACCGGGGGGGCCGAAATGAGCAGTTCTTC.

The CDR3 sequence is CSARDRLAAYEQYF. The CDR3, as DNA: TGCAGTGCTAGAGATCGTCTAGCTGCCTACGAGCAGTACTTC. The chain is built from TRBV20-1 and TRBJ2-7, with D maybe TRBD2 (5 bases). Germline V gives CDR1 DFQATT, CDR2 SNEGSKA (reference sequence). Trimming pared 0 bases from V and 2 bases from J, leaving 11 bases between. CDR3 length equals 14 residues.

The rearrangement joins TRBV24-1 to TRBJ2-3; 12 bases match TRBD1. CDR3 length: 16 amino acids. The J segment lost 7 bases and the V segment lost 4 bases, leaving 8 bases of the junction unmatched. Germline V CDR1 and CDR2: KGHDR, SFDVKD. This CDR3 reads CATSETGTGGINTQYF. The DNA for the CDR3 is TGTGCCACCAGTGAAACCGGGACAGGGGGCATAAATACGCAGTATTTT.

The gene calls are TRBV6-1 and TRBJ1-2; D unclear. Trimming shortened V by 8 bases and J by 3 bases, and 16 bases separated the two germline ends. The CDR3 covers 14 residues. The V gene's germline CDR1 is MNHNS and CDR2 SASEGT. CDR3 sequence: CASGQVTGYYGYTF. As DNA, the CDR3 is TGTGCCAGCGGGCAGGTAACCGGCTACTATGGCTACACCTTC.

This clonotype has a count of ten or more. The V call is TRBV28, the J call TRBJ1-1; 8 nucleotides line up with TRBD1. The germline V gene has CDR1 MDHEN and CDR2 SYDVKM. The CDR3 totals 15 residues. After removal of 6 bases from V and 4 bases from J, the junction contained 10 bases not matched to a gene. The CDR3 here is CASRPTDREGTEAFF. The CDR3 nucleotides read TGTGCCAGCAGACCTACGGACAGGGAGGGCACTGAAGCTTTCTTT.

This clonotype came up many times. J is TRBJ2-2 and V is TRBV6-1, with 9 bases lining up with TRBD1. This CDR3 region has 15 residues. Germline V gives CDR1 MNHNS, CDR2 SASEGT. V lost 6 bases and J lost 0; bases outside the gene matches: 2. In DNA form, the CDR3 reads TGTGCCAGCAGGGGGACAGGGACGAACACCGGGGAGCTGTTTTTT. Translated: CASRGTGTNTGELFF.

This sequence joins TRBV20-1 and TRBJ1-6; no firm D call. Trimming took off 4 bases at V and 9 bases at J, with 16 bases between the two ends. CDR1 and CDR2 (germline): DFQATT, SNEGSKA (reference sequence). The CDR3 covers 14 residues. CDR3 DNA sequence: TGCAGTGCTACGAACCCAGTCTCCGGTTCACCCCTCCACTTT. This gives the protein CSATNPVSGSPLHF.

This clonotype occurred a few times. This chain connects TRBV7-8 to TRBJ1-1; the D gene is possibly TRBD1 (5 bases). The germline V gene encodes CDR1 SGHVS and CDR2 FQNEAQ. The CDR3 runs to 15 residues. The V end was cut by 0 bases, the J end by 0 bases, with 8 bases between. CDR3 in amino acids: CASSLAGGMNTEAFF. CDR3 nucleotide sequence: TGTGCCAGCAGCTTAGCGGGGGGTATGAACACTGAAGCTTTCTTT.

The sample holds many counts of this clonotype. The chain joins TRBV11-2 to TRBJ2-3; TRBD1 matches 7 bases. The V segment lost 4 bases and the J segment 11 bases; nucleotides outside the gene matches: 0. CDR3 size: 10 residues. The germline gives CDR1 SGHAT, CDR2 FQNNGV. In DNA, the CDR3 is TGTGCCAGCAGCTGGGACAGGCAGTATTTT. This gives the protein CASSWDRQYF.

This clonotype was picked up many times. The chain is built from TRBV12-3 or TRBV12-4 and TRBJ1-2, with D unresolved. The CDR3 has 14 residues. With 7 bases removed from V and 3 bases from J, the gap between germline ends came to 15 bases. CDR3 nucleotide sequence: TGTGCCAGCACCTCCGGCCTGGCAGACTATGGCTACACCTTC. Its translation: CASTSGLADYGYTF.

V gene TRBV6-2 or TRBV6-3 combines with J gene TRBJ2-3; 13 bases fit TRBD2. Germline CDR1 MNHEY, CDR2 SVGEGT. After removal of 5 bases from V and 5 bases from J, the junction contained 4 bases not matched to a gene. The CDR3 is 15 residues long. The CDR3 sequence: CASSGLAGEQDTQYF. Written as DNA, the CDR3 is TGTGCCAGCAGTGGACTAGCGGGAGAACAAGATACGCAGTATTTT.

CDR3 sequence: CASSGPGTGSNEKLFF. CDR3 DNA: TGCGCCAGCAGCGGACCCGGGACAGGGAGTAATGAAAAACTGTTTTTT. The chain joins TRBV5-1 to TRBJ1-4; the match to TRBD1 covers 9 bases. Germline trimming cut 4 bases from V and 4 bases from J; bases unmatched to any gene: 8. The CDR3 runs to 16 residues. In germline, CDR1 is SGHRS, CDR2 YFSETQ.

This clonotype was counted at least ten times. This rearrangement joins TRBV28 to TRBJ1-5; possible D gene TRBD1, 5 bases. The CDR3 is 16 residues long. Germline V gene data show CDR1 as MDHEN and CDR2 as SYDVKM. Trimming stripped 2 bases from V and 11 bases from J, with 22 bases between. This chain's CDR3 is CASSLPGGQGPGTQHF. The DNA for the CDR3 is TGTGCCAGCAGTTTACCGGGCGGTCAGGGCCCTGGAACCCAGCATTTT.